The 25 T cell receptor beta chains below were found in one sample sequenced in a study of memory CD4+ T cells and cytomegalovirus serostatus. Sequencing used immunoSEQ multiplex PCR; TCRdb keeps in-frame clones, though not all of them. Of 41,000 or so clones in the sample, around 79% were seen once. Single viable CD3+CD4+CD8-CD45RO+ cells were sorted as the memory CD4+ T cells. Source material: memory CD4+ T cells from blood. These receptors all stem from an adult in good health and CMV-seronegative.

This clone is a singleton in its sample. The J gene is TRBJ1-2, the V gene TRBV11-2, with TRBD1 matching over 8 bases. Germline V gene data show CDR1 as SGHAT and CDR2 as FQNNGV. The CDR3 is 16 residues long. V trimming: 3 bases; J trimming: 3 bases; junction bases outside the gene matches: 9. CDR3 in DNA: TGTGCCAGCAGCTTGATGGTCCCGGACAGGGACTATGGCTACACCTTC. This gives the protein CASSLMVPDRDYGYTF.

This clone came up once. The chain joins TRBV6-1 to TRBJ2-5; possible D gene TRBD2, 5 bases. CDR3 length: 11 residues. Per germline, CDR1 MNHNS and CDR2 SASEGT. Between the trimmed V and J ends, which lost 6 bases and 6 bases, there was a span of 8 bases. The CDR3 loop reads CASRDGKTQYF. CDR3 coding DNA: TGTGCCAGCAGGGACGGGAAGACCCAGTACTTC.

This clone was picked up a small number of times. The CDR3 DNA reads TGTGCCAGCAGCTTAGGGTTCGGTGCTGAAGCTTTCTTT. Translating gives CASSLGFGAEAFF. The chain links TRBV7-3 to TRBJ1-1; D gene ambiguous. V lost 2 bases, J lost 6 bases, and 10 bases lay in between. The CDR3 runs 13 residues. Looked up from germline, CDR1 is SGHTA and CDR2 is FQGTGA.

CDR3 coding DNA: TGTGCCAGCAGTCCACAAATGAGGGCTGGGGCCAACGTCCTGACTTTC. Protein: CASSPQMRAGANVLTF. The chain joins TRBV27 to TRBJ2-6; D may be TRBD2 (5 bases). Germline CDR1 reads MNHEY; CDR2 reads SMNVEV (reference sequence). The V gene lost 5 bases and the J gene lost 2 bases, with 13 bases spanning the gap. CDR3 length equals 16 residues.

The chain uses TRBV2 and TRBJ2-2; D is unresolved. This CDR3 has 13 amino acids. Germline V CDR1 and CDR2: SNHLY, FYNNEI. Trimming took off 8 bases at V and 1 base at J, with 8 bases between the two ends. CDR3 in amino acids: CASSQLNTGELFF. DNA of the CDR3: TGTGCCAGCTCGCAATTGAACACCGGGGAGCTGTTTTTT.

This chain joins TRBV19 and TRBJ1-2, with TRBD1 matching 11 bases. Germline CDR1 and CDR2: LNHDA and SQIVND (reference sequence). The length of the CDR3 is 16 residues. The J segment lost 4 bases and the V segment lost 6 bases, leaving 10 bases of the junction unmatched. CDR3 in DNA: TGTGCCAGTAGGCGACAGTGGACAGGGGGCTTCTATGGCTACACCTTC. As protein: CASRRQWTGGFYGYTF.

The chain is built from TRBV19 and TRBJ2-3; 7 nucleotides agree with TRBD2. The CDR3 has 17 amino acids. Losses at the gene ends were 3 bases for V and 8 bases for J; bases not matched to a gene: 17. The germline V gene has CDR1 LNHDA and CDR2 SQIVND (reference sequence). The CDR3: CASSMLGRTSKVGTQYF. CDR3 DNA sequence: TGTGCCAGTAGTATGCTCGGAAGGACTAGTAAAGTTGGTACGCAGTATTTT.

The J gene is TRBJ2-5, the V gene TRBV5-4, with 7 bases aligning to TRBD2. V lost 0 bases and J lost 1; bases outside the gene matches: 0. The CDR3 extends over 14 amino acids. The germline V gene has CDR1 SGHNT and CDR2 YYREEE (reference sequence). The CDR3 reads CASSLGLAQETQYF. The CDR3 DNA reads as TGTGCCAGCAGCTTGGGACTAGCCCAAGAGACCCAGTACTTC.

The chain couples TRBV5-6 to TRBJ2-7, with no clear D. In germline, CDR1 is SGHDT, CDR2 YYEEEE. The V and J ends lost 6 bases and 7 bases respectively, with 14 bases between them. The CDR3 spans 12 residues. This chain's CDR3 is CASNLPHSEQYF. The CDR3 nucleotides are TGTGCCAGCAACTTACCCCATTCAGAGCAGTACTTC.

The chain couples TRBV15 to TRBJ1-1; D ambiguous. The CDR3 covers 14 residues. V shed 0 bases and J shed 1 base, with 6 bases lying between them. Looked up from germline, CDR1 is LNHNV and CDR2 is YYDKDF (reference sequence). For the CDR3, the DNA is TGTGCCACCAGCAGAGATCCAGGGAACACTGAAGCTTTCTTT. It translates to CATSRDPGNTEAFF.

The J gene is TRBJ2-1, the V gene TRBV20-1, with D uncertain. Germline V lookup: CDR1 DFQATT, CDR2 SNEGSKA (reference sequence). The CDR3 totals 11 residues. The germline V and J ends were trimmed by 4 bases and 4 bases, with 5 bases remaining between them. CDR3 residues: CSATDYNEQFF. In DNA, the CDR3 is TGCAGTGCTACCGATTACAATGAGCAGTTCTTC.

This clone appeared a few times. V is TRBV30 and J is TRBJ2-7; 7 bases are a match to TRBD2. Trimming cost V 3 bases and J 2 bases; bases outside gene matches: 1. Germline CDR1 reads GTSNPN; CDR2 reads SVGIG (reference sequence). The CDR3 extends over 12 amino acids. The CDR3 region is CAWRRGAYEQYF. CDR3 coding DNA: TGTGCCTGGAGACGGGGGGCCTACGAGCAGTACTTC.

CDR3 protein: CASSAGGPIPGTPLHF. The CDR3 bases are TGTGCCAGCAGCGCCGGCGGGCCGATACCCGGGACACCCCTCCACTTT. The chain employs TRBV5-6 and TRBJ1-6; D unclear. Trimming took off 4 bases at V and 11 bases at J, with 22 bases between the two ends. Germline V lookup: CDR1 SGHDT, CDR2 YYEEEE. This CDR3 spans 16 amino acids. Using reference TRBV5-6 and TRBJ1-6 for the parts outside the CDR3, the full variable domain is DAGVTQSPTHLIKTRGQQVTLRCSPKSGHDTVSWYQQALGQGPQFIFQYYEEEERQRGNFPDRFSGHQFPNYSSELNVNALLLGDSALYLCASSAGGPIPGTPLHFGNGTRLTVT.

The rearrangement joins TRBV19 to TRBJ1-1; D unclear. Looked up from germline, CDR1 is LNHDA and CDR2 is SQIVND (reference sequence). With 2 bases removed from V and 2 bases from J, the gap between germline ends came to 9 bases. The CDR3 consists of 14 residues. CDR3 bases: TGTGCCAGTAGTATATTGGGCCTAAACACTGAAGCTTTCTTT. Amino acid sequence: CASSILGLNTEAFF.

The rearrangement links TRBV20-1 to TRBJ2-5; D is possibly TRBD2 (5 bases). TRBJ2-7 explains the end of the DNA better; the J call may be wrong. CDR3 length: 11 residues. Germline V gives CDR1 DFQATT, CDR2 SNEGSKA (reference sequence). Here the CDR3 DNA reads TGCAGTGCTAGTCTAGCTAACGAGCAGTACTTC. As protein: CSASLANEQYF.

The chain carries TRBV5-1 and TRBJ2-3; D tentatively fits TRBD1 or TRBD2 (6 bases each). The CDR3 runs 15 residues. V lost 1 base, J lost 2 bases, and 11 bases lay in between. The V gene's germline CDR1 is SGHRS and CDR2 YFSETQ. The CDR3 is CASSLSGASTDTQYF. In nucleotides, the CDR3 is TGCGCCAGCAGCTTGTCGGGGGCCTCCACAGATACGCAGTATTTT.

This clone appeared once. J is TRBJ2-5 and V is TRBV4-1; TRBD2 matches 13 bases. CDR3 size: 17 residues. CDR1 and CDR2 (germline): MGHRA, YSYEKL. The V gene end was trimmed by 4 bases and the J gene end by 2 bases; junction bases not matched to a gene: 7. CDR3 sequence (DNA): TGCGCCAGCAGCCGTCGACTAGCGGGGGGACCTCAAGAGACCCAGTACTTC. It is translated as CASSRRLAGGPQETQYF.

The chain uses TRBV11-2 and TRBJ2-5; D may be TRBD2 (6 bases). Trimming cost V 5 bases and J 5 bases, with 18 bases left between them. Germline-derived CDR1 and CDR2 are SGHAT and FQNNGV. This CDR3 comprises 15 residues. The CDR3 loop reads CASSSRTRGWETQYF. The CDR3 DNA reads as TGTGCCAGCAGCAGCAGGACACGGGGGTGGGAGACCCAGTACTTC.

The J gene is TRBJ1-2, the V gene TRBV5-4; D unresolved. Trimming stripped 1 base from V and 8 bases from J, with 21 bases between. The germline V gene encodes CDR1 SGHNT and CDR2 YYREEE (reference sequence). This CDR3 has 16 amino acids. The CDR3: CASSLSWGGKTGGYTF. CDR3 sequence (DNA): TGTGCCAGCAGCTTGTCCTGGGGAGGGAAAACGGGAGGCTACACCTTC.

V usage is TRBV7-2 and J usage is TRBJ2-3; D is possibly TRBD1 or TRBD2 (5 bases each). The V gene's germline CDR1 is SGHTA and CDR2 FQGNSA. This CDR3 contains 13 residues. V dropped 5 bases and J dropped 2 bases, with 8 bases sitting between them. The DNA of the CDR3 is TGTGCCAGCAGCCCAGGGACCACAGATACGCAGTATTTT. Residues: CASSPGTTDTQYF.

The table lists this clone with a few counts. The chain couples TRBV19 to TRBJ1-1; D is unclear. This CDR3 is 14 amino acids long. Trimming shortened V by 0 bases and J by 2 bases, and 7 bases separated the two germline ends. Germline V gives CDR1 LNHDA, CDR2 SQIVND (reference sequence). Here the CDR3 DNA reads TGTGCCAGTAGTATAGACTGGCCAAACACTGAAGCTTTCTTT. Protein: CASSIDWPNTEAFF.

V gene TRBV2 combines with J gene TRBJ2-4, with TRBD2 as a possible D gene (5 bases). The germline CDR1 and CDR2 sequences are SNHLY and FYNNEI. The CDR3 contains 11 residues. V was trimmed by 2 bases and J by 14 bases, leaving 10 bases between them. CDR3 region: CASSERTFKYF. The DNA of the CDR3 is TGTGCCAGCAGTGAAAGGACTTTCAAGTACTTC.

This rearrangement joins TRBV5-6 to TRBJ1-2; 7 nucleotides line up with TRBD1. Germline V lookup: CDR1 SGHDT, CDR2 YYEEEE. The CDR3 consists of 15 residues. V shed 3 bases, J shed 6 bases, and the junction held 11 bases outside the gene matches. The CDR3 is CASSYADRAPNGYTF. As DNA, the CDR3 is TGTGCCAGCAGCTATGCTGACAGGGCGCCTAATGGCTACACCTTC. The variable domain in full, completed from reference TRBV5-6 and TRBJ1-2, reads DAGVTQSPTHLIKTRGQQVTLRCSPKSGHDTVSWYQQALGQGPQFIFQYYEEEERQRGNFPDRFSGHQFPNYSSELNVNALLLGDSALYLCASSYADRAPNGYTFGSGTRLTVV.

The chain carries TRBV9 and TRBJ1-2; 7 nucleotides agree with TRBD1. The J segment lost 3 bases and the V segment lost 0 bases, leaving 8 bases of the junction unmatched. In germline, CDR1 is SGDLS, CDR2 YYNGEE. The CDR3 has 16 amino acids. The CDR3 DNA reads TGTGCCAGCAGCGTAGACAACAGGGGCTTGGACTATGGCTACACCTTC. Its protein product is CASSVDNRGLDYGYTF.

V usage is TRBV10-3 and J usage is TRBJ2-1; 10 bases are a match to TRBD2. V lost 2 bases and J lost 7; bases outside the gene matches: 8. The CDR3 sequence is 16 residues long. Per the germline V gene, CDR1 is ENHRY and CDR2 is SYGVKD. This CDR3 reads CAISEGSGGAWNEQFF. Written as DNA, the CDR3 is TGTGCCATCAGTGAGGGGAGCGGGGGGGCTTGGAATGAGCAGTTCTTC.